Listed below are T cell receptor beta chains from one sample, sequenced in a study of T cells in Graves' hyperthyroidism and ophthalmopathy. In TCRdb, the multiplex PCR reads were re-called with MiXCR into one record per CDR3 protein. This sample has more than 300,000 distinct CDR3 sequences, with approximately 15% found just once. Sequenced material: blood. The receptor set was obtained from a woman aged 30 to 39 with Graves' ophthalmopathy. Each CDR3 is given with its conserved first and last residue. The order of the fields is D gene, J gene, V gene, clone size, CDR3 length, CDR3 DNA, CDR3 protein. A D gene is named only where the DNA matches it firmly. Not every row has a clone size; where given, it reads once, few, many or a size class.

-,TRBJ1-6,TRBV3-1,many,13,TGTGCCAGCAGCGAGAGACACCTTTCACCCCTCCACTTT,CASSERHLSPLHF
-,TRBJ1-5,TRBV20-1,few,11,TGCAGTATGACCGGGGGGGAGACCCAGCATTTT,CSMTGGETQHF
-,TRBJ2-2,TRBV28,few,12,TGTGCCAGCAGGTTTAACACCGGGGAGCTGTTTTTT,CASRFNTGELFF
-,TRBJ2-1,TRBV28,many,13,TGTGCCAGCGAAAACGGGGCAGTAAATGAGCAGTTCTTC,CASENGAVNEQFF
TRBD2,TRBJ2-7,TRBV20-1,-,15,TGCAGTGCTAGAGTCGGGACTAGCGGTTCCTACGAGCAGTACTTC,CSARVGTSGSYEQYF
-,TRBJ1-3,TRBV6-1,many,14,TGTGCCAGCAGTTATTGGCAGGAGGGAAACACCATATATTTT,CASSYWQEGNTIYF
TRBD1,TRBJ2-2,TRBV19,few,15,TGTGCCAGTAGGCGGGACAGGGTTTACTCCGGGGAGCTGTTTTTT,CASRRDRVYSGELFF
-,TRBJ2-5,TRBV27,-,16,TGTGCCAGCAGTTTAGGAGATGGGGGCTTTGGGAAGACCCAGTACTTC,CASSLGDGGFGKTQYF
TRBD2,TRBJ2-5,TRBV7-9,few,16,TGTGCCAGCAGCTGGACTAGCGGGGTAGGGGGAGAGACCCAGTACTTC,CASSWTSGVGGETQYF
-,TRBJ2-2,TRBV2,many,15,TGTGCCAGCCAGAGGGACCGTTGGAACACCGGGGAGCTGTTTTTT,CASQRDRWNTGELFF
-,TRBJ2-6,TRBV29-1,few,15,TGCAGCGTTGAAGATCGGCATTCTGGGGCCAACGTCCTGACTTTC,CSVEDRHSGANVLTF
TRBD1,TRBJ2-2,TRBV11-3,many,15,TGTGCCAGCAGCTTCGGGACAGTTAACACCGGGGAGCTGTTTTTT,CASSFGTVNTGELFF
TRBD1,TRBJ1-2,TRBV6-1,few,15,TGTGCCAGCAGTTACATTTGGGGGACAGGGAACGGCTACACCTTC,CASSYIWGTGNGYTF
-,TRBJ2-1,TRBV2,many,12,TGTGCCAGCAGTGAAGCGAGGGGGACGCAGTTCTTC,CASSEARGTQFF
-,TRBJ2-7,TRBV29-1,many,14,TGCAGCGTTGAAGGATCCACCAGCTCCTACGAGCAGTACTTC,CSVEGSTSSYEQYF
-,TRBJ1-4,TRBV5-8,-,13,TGTGCCAGCAGCTTGCCAGGGTTTGAAAAACTGTTTTTT,CASSLPGFEKLFF
-,TRBJ1-1,TRBV28,many,13,TGTGCCAGCAGTTTTCGTCTGGACACTGAAGCTTTCTTT,CASSFRLDTEAFF
-,TRBJ1-1,TRBV7-9,many,15,TGTGCCAGCAGCTTAAAGTCCGGTACCAACACTGAAGCTTTCTTT,CASSLKSGTNTEAFF
-,TRBJ2-1,TRBV6-2/TRBV6-3,many,14,TGTGCCAGCAGTAGAAGGACAGACAGCAATGAGCAGTTCTTC,CASSRRTDSNEQFF
-,TRBJ1-6,TRBV12-3/TRBV12-4,many,16,TGTGCCAGCAGTTTAGCGGGGACATCAGAACATTCACCCCTCCACTTT,CASSLAGTSEHSPLHF
-,TRBJ1-3,TRBV7-2,few,15,TGTGCCAGCAGCTCACTGGGGGGTTCTGGAAACACCATATATTTT,CASSSLGGSGNTIYF
-,TRBJ2-1,TRBV28,many,14,TGTGCCAGTACAACACAAAACTCCTACAATGAGCAGTTCTTC,CASTTQNSYNEQFF
-,TRBJ1-5,TRBV15,few,17,TGTGCCACCAGCAGAGATTATACGGGGAGGAGCAATCAGCCCCAGCATTTT,CATSRDYTGRSNQPQHF
TRBD1,TRBJ1-1,TRBV9,many,13,TGTGCCAGCAGTGTGACAGGGGGCACTGAAGCTTTCTTT,CASSVTGGTEAFF
TRBD1,TRBJ1-6,TRBV2,many,11,TGTGCCAGCAACAGGGGTTCACCCCTCCACTTT,CASNRGSPLHF
-,TRBJ2-1,TRBV10-3,many,14,TGTGCCATCAGTTCGACTCAGAATGGGAATGAGCAGTTCTTC,CAISSTQNGNEQFF
TRBD2,TRBJ2-2,TRBV6-2/TRBV6-3,-,15,TGTGCCAGCAGTCCAAGCGGGGGGGACACCGGGGAGCTGTTTTTT,CASSPSGGDTGELFF
-,TRBJ1-2,TRBV5-4,few,14,TGTGCCAGCAGCTCGACCAGGGCTAACTATGGCTACACCTTC,CASSSTRANYGYTF
-,TRBJ1-1,TRBV20-1,many,15,TGCAGTGCTAGAGACCCCGGACAGATAAGCACTGAAGCTTTCTTT,CSARDPGQISTEAFF
-,TRBJ1-1,TRBV12-5,many,13,TGTGCTAGTGGTTTGTTCGAGAACACTGAAGCTTTCTTT,CASGLFENTEAFF
TRBD1,TRBJ2-1,TRBV19,-,15,TGTGCCAGTAGTACGTTCCGGGACAGGGGTAATGAGCAGTTCTTC,CASSTFRDRGNEQFF
-,TRBJ2-2,TRBV12-3/TRBV12-4,few,13,TGTGCCACCTCCCCGGACAACACCGGGGAGCTGTTTTTT,CATSPDNTGELFF
-,TRBJ2-3,TRBV6-1,-,17,TGTGCCGCTGGCCGACCTTCCATCCCTTTTCTCGCAGATACGCAGTATTTT,CAAGRPSIPFLADTQYF
TRBD1,TRBJ1-6,TRBV19,-,15,TGTGCCAGTAGTACATGGACAGGGTCTCATTCACCCCTCCACTTT,CASSTWTGSHSPLHF
TRBD1,TRBJ1-1,TRBV15,few,15,TGTGCCACCAGCGGGGGGGGACAGGTGAACACTGAAGCTTTCTTT,CATSGGGQVNTEAFF
-,TRBJ1-2,TRBV2,many,13,TGTGCCAGCACAACAGGGCCTAACTATGGCTACACCTTC,CASTTGPNYGYTF
-,TRBJ1-1,TRBV29-1,many,16,TGCAGCGTTGAAGGCAGGGGTGGGGGCATGAACACTGAAGCTTTCTTT,CSVEGRGGGMNTEAFF
TRBD2,TRBJ2-5,TRBV11-2,-,15,TGTGCCAGCAGCTTAGGGTTGACTAGCGGGGAGACCCAGTACTTC,CASSLGLTSGETQYF
TRBD1,TRBJ2-7,TRBV2,-,12,TGTGCCAGCAGTTTAGGACAGGGGGGGCAGTACTTC,CASSLGQGGQYF
-,TRBJ1-2,TRBV20-1,few,16,TGCAGTGCTAGAGATCCCCCAAAAAGAACTAACTATGGCTACACCTTC,CSARDPPKRTNYGYTF
-,TRBJ2-6,TRBV7-2,many,15,TGTGCCAGCAGCTTAGGGCCCTCTGGGGCCAACGTCCTGACTTTC,CASSLGPSGANVLTF
-,TRBJ2-3,TRBV3-1,many,16,TGTGCCAGCAGCCAAGCTTTCGGGGGCGCAGCAGATACGCAGTATTTT,CASSQAFGGAADTQYF
-,TRBJ2-5,TRBV18,many,11,TGTGCCAGCTCACCCGAGAGGACCCAGTACTTC,CASSPERTQYF
-,TRBJ2-5,TRBV12-3/TRBV12-4,many,14,TGTGCCAGCAGTTTGGGGAGGACCCAAGAGACCCAGTACTTC,CASSLGRTQETQYF
TRBD2,TRBJ2-3,TRBV11-2,many,19,TGTGCCAGCAGCTTAGTGTCCAGCGGGGGCCTTTCTAGCACAGATACGCAGTATTTT,CASSLVSSGGLSSTDTQYF
TRBD1,TRBJ1-2,TRBV14,many,14,TGTGCCAGCAGCCGGGGACAGGGGAACTATGGCTACACCTTC,CASSRGQGNYGYTF
-,TRBJ2-5,TRBV5-1,many,12,TGTGCCAGCAGCCTCAGCCAAGAGACCCAGTACTTC,CASSLSQETQYF
TRBD2,TRBJ2-1,TRBV5-1,-,15,TGCGCCAGCAGCTCCGGACTAGACGGGAGGAATGAGCAGTTCTTC,CASSSGLDGRNEQFF
-,TRBJ1-4,TRBV5-1,many,14,TGCGCCAGCAGCAGGCAGGGGACCGATGAAAAACTGTTTTTT,CASSRQGTDEKLFF
-,TRBJ1-5,TRBV27,few,13,TGTGCCAGCCGTACGGCCCTCAATCAGCCCCAGCATTTT,CASRTALNQPQHF
TRBD2,TRBJ2-3,TRBV30,many,16,TGTGCCTGGAGTGTAATGGCGGGGGGGGGAGCAGATACGCAGTATTTT,CAWSVMAGGGADTQYF